This TCR beta chain derives from a study of human T cells and chemical hapten exposure. This CDR3 comprises 17 residues. V lost 2 bases and J 0 bases, leaving 14 bases between the germline ends. The germline V gene has CDR1 LGHDT and CDR2 YNNKEL (reference sequence). The library tagged individual cDNA molecules with unique molecular identifiers. MiXCR, applied by TCRdb to the RACE reads, yields one record per CDR3 protein. The sample yields some 110,000 distinct CDR3 sequences, 9% to 13% seen once. The sample's time point: patch test 1, 2 weeks after DPC sensitization. Treatment reported: therapeutic diphenylcyclopropenone sensitization with weekly scalp DPC. This clonotype showed up many times.

The chain recombines TRBV3-1 with TRBJ2-1; D is undetermined. The sequenced sample was whole blood, obtained in connection with sensitization to the hapten diphenylcyclopropenone (DPC). The sequence derives from a woman in her fifties or sixties with alopecia areata. Some clones in this sample may be carry-over from other donors' samples. DNA of the CDR3: TGTGCCAGCAGCCAACCTGTTTTTACGAGCTCCTACAATGAGCAGTTCTTC. Its protein is CASSQPVFTSSYNEQFF.